Below are 5 T cell receptor beta chains sequenced from a single sample in a study of T cells in Graves' hyperthyroidism and ophthalmopathy. Researchers amplified the TCR beta CDR3 regions from RNA transcripts. In the first-round RT-PCR of the TCR CDR3, the HTBI primer set was used. TCRdb passed the multiplex PCR reads through MiXCR, listing each CDR3 protein once. The data contain roughly 700,000 distinct CDR3 sequences, about 14% of them singletons. The specimen sequenced was blood. The receptors originated from a woman younger than 35 with Graves' hyperthyroidism.

This clonotype has at least ten counts. The rearrangement joins TRBV20-1 to TRBJ2-1; D might be TRBD2 (5 bases). The CDR3 spans 14 residues. V lost 1 base and J lost 7, with 14 bases in between. The V gene's germline CDR1 is DFQATT and CDR2 SNEGSKA (reference sequence). The CDR3 region is CSARGGGRGNEQFF. Written as DNA, the CDR3 is TGCAGTGCTAGAGGTGGCGGTCGGGGTAATGAGCAGTTCTTC.

The V and J genes are TRBV19 and TRBJ2-3; 11 bases fit TRBD2. The CDR3 spans 14 residues. In germline, CDR1 is LNHDA, CDR2 SQIVND (reference sequence). Losses at the gene ends were 10 bases for V and 2 bases for J; bases not matched to a gene: 5. The CDR3 protein is CATRLAGYTDTQYF. The CDR3 DNA follows: TGTGCCACCAGACTAGCGGGATACACAGATACGCAGTATTTT.

This clonotype has a handful of counts. The rearrangement uses TRBV5-6 and TRBJ1-2; 10 nucleotides agree with TRBD1. CDR3 length equals 16 residues. Germline CDR1 SGHDT, CDR2 YYEEEE. The ends lost 4 bases at V and 3 bases at J; junction bases unmatched: 9. The CDR3: CASSRTGTGEHYGYTF. CDR3 in DNA: TGTGCCAGCAGCAGGACCGGGACAGGGGAACACTATGGCTACACCTTC.

The sample holds many counts of this clonotype. The V gene is TRBV12-3 or TRBV12-4, the J gene TRBJ1-1; no reliable D call. V shed 7 bases and J shed 0 bases, with 6 bases lying between them. CDR3 length: 12 residues. The CDR3 protein is CASTDMNTEAFF. The CDR3 DNA reads TGTGCCAGCACTGACATGAACACTGAAGCTTTCTTT.

V is TRBV6-1 and J is TRBJ2-1; 8 bases are a match to TRBD2. The V and J ends lost 6 bases and 2 bases, in that order; junction bases with no gene match: 15. The germline gives CDR1 MNHNS, CDR2 SASEGT. This CDR3 is built from 18 residues. CDR3 sequence: CASRLRWTSPLTYNEQFF. The DNA for the CDR3 is TGTGCCAGCAGATTGAGATGGACTAGCCCTTTGACCTACAATGAGCAGTTCTTC.